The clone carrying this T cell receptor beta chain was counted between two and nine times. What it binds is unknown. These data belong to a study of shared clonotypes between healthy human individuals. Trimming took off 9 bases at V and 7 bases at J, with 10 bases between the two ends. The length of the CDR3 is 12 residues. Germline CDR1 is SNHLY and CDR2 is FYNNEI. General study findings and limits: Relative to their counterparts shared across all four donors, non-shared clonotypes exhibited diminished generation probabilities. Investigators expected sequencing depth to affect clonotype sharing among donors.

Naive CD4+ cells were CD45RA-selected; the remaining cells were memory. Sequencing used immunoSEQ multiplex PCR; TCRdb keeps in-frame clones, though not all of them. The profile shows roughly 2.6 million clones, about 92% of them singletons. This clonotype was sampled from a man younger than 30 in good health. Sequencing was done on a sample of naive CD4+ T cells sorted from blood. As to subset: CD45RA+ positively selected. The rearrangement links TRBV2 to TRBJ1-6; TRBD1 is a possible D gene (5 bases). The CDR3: CARAEGNSPLHF. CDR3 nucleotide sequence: TGTGCCAGGGCGGAGGGGAATTCACCCCTCCACTTT.